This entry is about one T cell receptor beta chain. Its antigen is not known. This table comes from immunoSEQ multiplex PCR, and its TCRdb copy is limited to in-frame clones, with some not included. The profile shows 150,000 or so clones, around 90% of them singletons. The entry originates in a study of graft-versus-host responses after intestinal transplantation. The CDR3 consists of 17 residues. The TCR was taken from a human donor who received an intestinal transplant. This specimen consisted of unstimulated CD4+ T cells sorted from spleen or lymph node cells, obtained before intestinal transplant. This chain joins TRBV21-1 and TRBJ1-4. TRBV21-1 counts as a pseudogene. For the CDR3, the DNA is TGTGCCAGCAGCAAACGCTGCCGCAAAGTAACTAATGAAAAACTGTTTTTT. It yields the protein CASSKRCRKVTNEKLFF.